A single sample gave rise to the 19 T cell receptor beta chains below, sequenced in a study of graft-versus-host responses after intestinal transplantation. Profiling relied on immunoSEQ multiplex PCR, and the TCRdb table lists in-frame clones only, not all of them. The repertoire holds 100,000 or so clones, with approximately 84% as singletons. What these receptors recognize is not known. Sequencing used unstimulated CD4+ T cells sorted from spleen or lymph node cells, obtained before transplant. The receptors were sampled from a human donor who was the organ donor for an intestinal transplant.

This clone has just one count. CDR3 nucleotides: TGTGCCAGCAGTTATGGGCTAATGGGAGGTTACGAGCAGTACTTC. This codes for CASSYGLMGGYEQYF. The rearrangement uses TRBV6-6 and TRBJ2-7; D might be TRBD2 (6 bases). Trimming took off 3 bases at V and 4 bases at J, with 16 bases between the two ends. Germline V gives CDR1 MNHNY, CDR2 SVGAGI (reference sequence). The CDR3 loop spans 15 amino acids.

The gene calls are TRBV6-5 and TRBJ2-2; no reliable D call. Between the trimmed V and J ends, which lost 4 bases and 0 bases, there was a span of 6 bases. CDR1 is MNHEY, CDR2 SVGAGI, per germline. The CDR3 has 14 residues. CDR3 bases: TGTGCCAGCAGTTCAGGCCCGAACACCGGGGAGCTGTTTTTT. This translates into CASSSGPNTGELFF.

The chain carries TRBV4-1 and TRBJ1-6; D is unresolved. The V end lost 4 bases, the J end lost 0 bases, and 22 bases lay between the germline ends. CDR1 and CDR2 (germline): MGHRA, YSYEKL. The CDR3 is 20 amino acids. Here the CDR3 reads CASSRGGHGLGSSYNSPLHF. In DNA, the CDR3 is TGCGCCAGCAGCCGGGGTGGGCACGGATTAGGAAGCTCCTATAATTCACCCCTCCACTTT.

This clone was observed a handful of times. CDR3 sequence (DNA): TGCGCCAGCACCCCATATTACTACGAGCAGTACTTC. It encodes CASTPYYYEQYF. V usage is TRBV4-1 and J usage is TRBJ2-7; D gene unclear. Per the germline V gene, CDR1 is MGHRA and CDR2 is YSYEKL. The V gene lost 7 bases and the J gene lost 3 bases, with 10 bases spanning the gap. The CDR3 has 12 residues.

V is TRBV7-9 and J is TRBJ1-3; D remains ambiguous. There are 13 residues in the CDR3. Trimming removed 2 bases at V and 3 bases at J, with 5 bases between. Germline V gene sequence: CDR1 SEHNR, CDR2 FQNEAQ (reference sequence). The CDR3 nucleotides read TGTGCCAGCAGCTTAACGGTTGGAAACACCATATATTTT. Its protein product is CASSLTVGNTIYF.

This clone was recorded once. The rearrangement links TRBV7-2 to TRBJ1-2; D is uncertain. The CDR3 totals 15 residues. V lost 5 bases and J lost 4, with 17 bases in between. Germline loops: CDR1 SGHTA, CDR2 FQGNSA. The CDR3 nucleotides read TGTGCCAGCAGCCCTAGCGGAGGTTCGGGCTATGGCTACACCTTC. Translation gives CASSPSGGSGYGYTF.

This clone has only a few counts. The gene calls are TRBV10-3 and TRBJ2-1; TRBD2 agrees at 7 bases. V lost 9 bases and J lost 9; bases outside the gene matches: 14. Germline CDR1 and CDR2: ENHRY and SYGVKD. The CDR3 loop spans 14 amino acids. The CDR3, as DNA: TGTGCCATTGGGAGCGGGGCGCGACTCAGTGAGCAGTTCTTC. This encodes CAIGSGARLSEQFF.

The chain links TRBV7-6 to TRBJ1-3; weak D call: TRBD1 (5 bases). Germline V gene data show CDR1 as SGHVS and CDR2 as FNYEAQ. V was pared by 3 bases and J by 4 bases, with 10 bases between. The CDR3 spans 14 residues. The CDR3 here is CASSFEGTGNTIYF. CDR3 nucleotide sequence: TGTGCCAGCAGCTTTGAGGGGACGGGAAACACCATATATTTT.

This chain links TRBV30 with TRBJ1-1, with D perhaps TRBD1 (5 bases). The CDR3 length is 11 residues. Trimming took off 5 bases at V and 7 bases at J, with 11 bases between the two ends. Germline CDR1 GTSNPN, CDR2 SVGIG (reference sequence). The CDR3 spells CAWARQSEAFF. Here the CDR3 DNA reads TGTGCCTGGGCGAGACAGAGTGAAGCTTTCTTT.

The chain uses TRBV10-2 and TRBJ1-5, with TRBD1 matching 8 bases. The V gene end was trimmed by 2 bases and the J gene end by 1 base; junction bases not matched to a gene: 4. Germline lookup yields CDR1 WSHSY and CDR2 SAAADI. The CDR3 totals 16 residues. CDR3 sequence reads: CASSERTGTSNQPQHF. The DNA of the CDR3 is TGCGCCAGCAGTGAGCGGACAGGGACCAGCAATCAGCCCCAGCATTTT.

V gene TRBV5-4 combines with J gene TRBJ2-3, with no clear D. Germline values: CDR1 SGHNT, CDR2 YYREEE (reference sequence). The germline V and J ends were trimmed by 3 bases and 0 bases, with 14 bases remaining between them. This CDR3 contains 16 residues. CDR3 DNA: TGTGCCAGCAGCTCAGCCCGACATCGTAGCACAGATACGCAGTATTTT. It is translated as CASSSARHRSTDTQYF. The full variable domain, its missing parts supplied by reference TRBV5-4 and TRBJ2-3, is ETGVTQSPTHLIKTRGQQVTLRCSSQSGHNTVSWYQQALGQGPQFIFQYYREEENGRGNFPPRFSGLQFPNYSSELNVNALELDDSALYLCASSSARHRSTDTQYFGPGTRLTVL.

The V and J genes are TRBV4-1 and TRBJ1-5, with D uncertain. CDR1 and CDR2 (germline): MGHRA, YSYEKL. V lost 4 bases, J lost 4 bases, and 23 bases lay in between. The CDR3 sequence is 18 residues long. The CDR3, as DNA: TGCGCCAGCAGCCTCCACCCCCTGAGGGCCCGGGTAAATCAGCCCCAGCATTTT. The encoded protein is CASSLHPLRARVNQPQHF.

The chain employs TRBV29-1 and TRBJ2-1, with 12 bases matching TRBD2. This CDR3 comprises 18 residues. Germline CDR1 is SQVTM and CDR2 is ANQGSEA. The V segment lost 7 bases and the J segment 8 bases; nucleotides outside the gene matches: 21. The DNA of the CDR3 is TGCAGCGCCGAGGGGGCGCTAGCGGGGGGGCCCAGTGGATATGAGCAGTTCTTC. Its translation: CSAEGALAGGPSGYEQFF.

Note on this clone: Other DNA sequences in this sample translate to the same CDR3. J is TRBJ1-6 and V is TRBV19; D remains ambiguous. The CDR3 length is 14 residues. Trimming took off 1 base at V and 8 bases at J, with 9 bases between the two ends. CDR1 is LNHDA and CDR2 is SQIVND in the germline V gene (reference sequence). CDR3 amino acids: CASSIGPFDSPLHF. The CDR3 DNA follows: TGTGCCAGTAGTATAGGGCCCTTTGATTCACCCCTCCACTTT.

The CDR3 protein is CASHGTSVYEQYF. CDR3 sequence (DNA): TGTGCCAGCCACGGGACCTCGGTCTACGAGCAGTACTTC. The chain carries TRBV28 and TRBJ2-7, with D perhaps matching TRBD1 or TRBD2 (5 bases each). The CDR3 runs 13 residues. Germline V lookup: CDR1 MDHEN, CDR2 SYDVKM. Trimming took off 8 bases at V and 3 bases at J, with 14 bases between the two ends.

V is TRBV10-1 and J is TRBJ1-1; D is unclear. Trimming took off 3 bases at V and 5 bases at J, with 13 bases between the two ends. CDR1 and CDR2 (germline): WNHNN, SYGVQD (reference sequence). The CDR3 sequence is 14 residues long. The DNA for the CDR3 is TGCGCCAGCAGTGAATCTAGGGTGGGGACTGAAGCTTTCTTT. Amino acid sequence: CASSESRVGTEAFF.

The V and J genes are TRBV6-5 and TRBJ1-2; perhaps TRBD1 as D (6 bases). The V gene lost 6 bases and the J gene lost 2 bases, with 13 bases spanning the gap. Germline V gives CDR1 MNHEY, CDR2 SVGAGI. The CDR3 totals 14 residues. In nucleotides, the CDR3 is TGTGCCAGCAGCCGGACAGTTCTAAACTATGGCTACACCTTC. It yields the protein CASSRTVLNYGYTF.

The rearrangement joins TRBV2 to TRBJ1-4; 7 bases align to TRBD1. Germline trimming cut 6 bases from V and 8 bases from J; bases unmatched to any gene: 12. The CDR3 sequence is 15 residues long. The germline V gene has CDR1 SNHLY and CDR2 FYNNEI. In DNA form, the CDR3 reads TGTGCCAGCAGGGGACAGTGGTTCGGAAACGAAAAACTGTTTTTT. Translating gives CASRGQWFGNEKLFF.

The chain combines TRBV18 with TRBJ1-5; 7 bases align to TRBD1. Germline values: CDR1 KGHSH, CDR2 LQKENI. The length of the CDR3 is 16 residues. V trimming: 7 bases; J trimming: 6 bases; junction bases outside the gene matches: 15. The CDR3 protein is CASLPTTGVGGQPQHF. The CDR3 DNA is TGTGCCAGCTTGCCAACCACAGGGGTAGGGGGTCAGCCCCAGCATTTT.